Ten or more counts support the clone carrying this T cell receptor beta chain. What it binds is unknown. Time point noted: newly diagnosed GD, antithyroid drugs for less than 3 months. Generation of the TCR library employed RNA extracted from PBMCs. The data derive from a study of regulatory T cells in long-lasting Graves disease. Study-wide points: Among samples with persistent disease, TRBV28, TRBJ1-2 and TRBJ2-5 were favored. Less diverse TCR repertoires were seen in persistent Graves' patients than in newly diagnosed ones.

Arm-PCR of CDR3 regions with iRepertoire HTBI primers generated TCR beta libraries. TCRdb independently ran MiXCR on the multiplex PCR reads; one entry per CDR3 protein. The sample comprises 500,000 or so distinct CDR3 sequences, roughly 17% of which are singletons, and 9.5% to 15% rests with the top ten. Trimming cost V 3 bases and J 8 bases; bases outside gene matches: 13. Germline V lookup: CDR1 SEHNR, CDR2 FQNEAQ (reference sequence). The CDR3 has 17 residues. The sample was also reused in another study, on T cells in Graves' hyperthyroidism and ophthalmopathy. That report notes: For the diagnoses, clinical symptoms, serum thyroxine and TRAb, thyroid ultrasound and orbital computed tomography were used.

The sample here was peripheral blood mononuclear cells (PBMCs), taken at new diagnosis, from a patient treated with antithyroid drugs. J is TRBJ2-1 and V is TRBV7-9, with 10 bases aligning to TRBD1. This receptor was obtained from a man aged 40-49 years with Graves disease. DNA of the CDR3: TGTGCCAGCAGCTTGATCTCTTTCGGGACAGGGGACGATGAGCAGTTCTTC. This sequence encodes CASSLISFGTGDDEQFF. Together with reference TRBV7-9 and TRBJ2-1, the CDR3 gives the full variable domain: DTGVSQNPRHKITKRGQNVTFRCDPISEHNRLYWYRQTLGQGPEFLTYFQNEAQLEKSRLLSDRFSAERPKGSFSTLEIQRTEQGDSAMYLCASSLISFGTGDDEQFFGPGTRLTVL.